This T cell receptor beta chain was retrieved from a study of CD4 and CD8 cells across lung adenocarcinoma regions (dated by TCRdb to the late 2010s). Some background on the complete study: To look at intratumor heterogeneity in the T cell receptor repertoire, the study compared tumor centers against tumor margins.

Patients with localized lung adenocarcinoma, a subtype of non-small cell lung cancer, were used as donors. The centers of localized lung adenocarcinomas were where the samples came from. For TCR repertoire analysis, CD8+ T cells from tumor tissue were profiled apart from CD4+ T cells. Per the germline V gene (reference sequence), SGHNT is the CDR1 and YYREEE is the CDR2. The cysteine opens and the phenylalanine closes a CDR3 of 14 amino acids. Only CDR3 DNA remains: 42 bases, in frame from the first base. This clonotype came up once. It has no known antigen specificity. No per-base quality is available; no much larger clone lies one base away. A single read constitutes weak evidence. Library method: PCR. Sequencing instrument: HiSeq X Ten. TCRdb took the public reads, trimmed them with fastp at Q25, ran MiXCR for clone calling and kept in-frame beta chains. Under each unique CDR3 protein, matching rows form one entry showing the most common genes and DNA. The sample table contains about 25,000 distinct CDR3 sequences; only one count was recorded for 53% of them. About half of the sample is taken by the ten largest.

The sample consisted of CD8+ T cells from the center of a lung tumor. The cell subset or site label here, explained by the study, means: tumor center region. The chain uses TRBV5-4 and TRBJ2-5; 10 bases in the junction line up with TRBD2. Judging by the DNA end, TRBJ2-7 fits better; the J call may be wrong. The clonotype comes from a male donor with lung adenocarcinoma. The CD4 and CD8 labels of this study may be unreliable. CDR3 loop: CASSKWTSGYEQYF. The bases are TGTGCCAGCAGCAAGTGGACTAGCGGCTACGAGCAGTACTTC.